This passage covers 25 T cell receptor beta chains from one sample sequenced in a study of blood T cell repertoires in COVID-19. Generated by immunoSEQ multiplex PCR, the TCRdb table keeps only in-frame clones and is missing some. The sample records roughly 160,000 clones, approximately 91% being singletons. Sequencing was performed on peripheral blood. These receptors were obtained from a man between 18 and 29 years old with acute or convalescent COVID-19.

This clone was counted a single time. In the same sample, other DNA sequences code for this CDR3. V gene TRBV5-1 combines with J gene TRBJ1-1; D ambiguous. The germline V and J ends were trimmed by 0 bases and 2 bases, with 5 bases remaining between them. The germline CDR1 and CDR2 sequences are SGHRS and YFSETQ. The CDR3 is made up of 13 amino acids. The CDR3 sequence is CASSLGGNTEAFF. CDR3 sequence (DNA): TGCGCCAGCAGCTTGGGCGGCAACACTGAAGCTTTCTTT. The whole variable domain, filled in from reference TRBV5-1 and TRBJ1-1, reads KAGVTQTPRYLIKTRGQQVTLSCSPISGHRSVSWYQQTPGQGLQFLFEYFSETQRNKGNFPGRFSGRQFSNSRSEMNVSTLELGDSALYLCASSLGGNTEAFFGQGTRLTVV.

For the CDR3, the DNA is TGTGCCAGTAGTCCCTCCGACACCCGACGGGAAAAACTGTTTTTT. Its protein product is CASSPSDTRREKLFF. The chain links TRBV19 to TRBJ1-4; D is unresolved. Trimming took off 5 bases at V and 8 bases at J, with 18 bases between the two ends. Germline CDR1 LNHDA, CDR2 SQIVND (reference sequence). The CDR3 has 15 residues.

The table lists this clone with many counts. The chain links TRBV6-4 to TRBJ2-1; a weak D match, TRBD2 (6 bases). Trimming removed 0 bases at V and 9 bases at J, with 18 bases between. The CDR3 consists of 16 residues. The V gene's germline CDR1 is MRHNA and CDR2 SNTAGT. CDR3 in amino acids: CASSDSYSQVGGEQFF. DNA for the CDR3: TGTGCCAGCAGTGACTCGTATAGTCAGGTCGGGGGTGAGCAGTTCTTC.

V and J are TRBV15 and TRBJ1-1; D is perhaps TRBD1 (5 bases). Germline V gene sequence: CDR1 LNHNV, CDR2 YYDKDF (reference sequence). The V gene lost 4 bases and the J gene lost 4 bases, with 25 bases spanning the gap. CDR3 length: 18 amino acids. CDR3 coding DNA: TGTGCCACCAGCATACGAACCGCGGGACGTACTTTGGGCACTGAAGCTTTCTTT. As protein: CATSIRTAGRTLGTEAFF.

The chain combines TRBV14 with TRBJ1-1; D unresolved. This CDR3 spans 13 amino acids. V lost 2 bases and J 3 bases, leaving 7 bases between the germline ends. Germline V gene data show CDR1 as SGHDN and CDR2 as FVKESK. In DNA, the CDR3 is TGTGCCAGCAGCCAAAATCGGTACACTGAAGCTTTCTTT. Its protein product is CASSQNRYTEAFF.

The chain carries TRBV5-5 and TRBJ2-7; 10 bases are shared with TRBD1. V trimming: 4 bases; J trimming: 5 bases; junction bases outside the gene matches: 6. Looked up from germline, CDR1 is SGHKS and CDR2 is YYEKEE (reference sequence). This CDR3 has 14 amino acids. The DNA of the CDR3 is TGTGCCAGCAGCCTCCGGGACAGGGGCAACGAGCAGTACTTC. Its protein product is CASSLRDRGNEQYF.

In this sample, this clone turned up a few times. V is TRBV5-6 and J is TRBJ1-1; D is undetermined. This CDR3 is 15 amino acids long. V was clipped by 6 bases and J by 4 bases, with 19 bases between them. The germline V gene has CDR1 SGHDT and CDR2 YYEEEE. In nucleotides, the CDR3 is TGTGCCAGCACCAACACAGCCCGGAATCCCACTGAAGCTTTCTTT. This encodes CASTNTARNPTEAFF.

J is TRBJ2-1 and V is TRBV6-5, with D possibly matching TRBD2 (6 bases). From germline, CDR1 is MNHEY and CDR2 SVGAGI. This CDR3 is built from 13 residues. V was trimmed by 6 bases and J by 0 bases, leaving 6 bases between them. The CDR3: CASRRDSYNEQFF. CDR3 bases: TGTGCCAGCAGGCGGGACTCCTACAATGAGCAGTTCTTC.

The rearrangement joins TRBV14 to TRBJ2-3, with D possibly matching TRBD1 (6 bases). The V and J ends lost 5 bases and 0 bases respectively, with 18 bases between them. From germline, CDR1 is SGHDN and CDR2 FVKESK. The CDR3 has 17 residues. CDR3 sequence reads: CASSRRQRGLSTDTQYF. CDR3 in DNA: TGTGCCAGCAGCAGAAGGCAGAGGGGGTTGAGCACAGATACGCAGTATTTT. The variable domain in full, with the rest retrieved from reference TRBV14 and TRBJ2-3, is EAGVTQFPSHSVIEKGQTVTLRCDPISGHDNLYWYRRVMGKEIKFLLHFVKESKQDESGMPNNRFLAERTGGTYSTLKVQPAELEDSGVYFCASSRRQRGLSTDTQYFGPGTRLTVL.

This chain uses TRBV5-1 with TRBJ1-4, with a weak D call TRBD1 (6 bases). Deletions cut 4 bases from V and 1 base from J, with 14 bases between. The CDR3 consists of 16 residues. Per the germline V gene, CDR1 is SGHRS and CDR2 is YFSETQ. Here the CDR3 reads CASSPNPQGTNEKLFF. The CDR3 DNA sequence: TGCGCCAGCAGCCCCAACCCACAGGGAACTAATGAAAAACTGTTTTTT.

The chain employs TRBV6-5 and TRBJ2-1; 12 nucleotides agree with TRBD1. There are 15 residues in the CDR3. Germline lookup yields CDR1 MNHEY and CDR2 SVGAGI. J lost 9 bases, V lost 5 bases, and 8 bases had no gene match. CDR3 nucleotides: TGTGCCAGCAGTACAAAAGGGACAGGGGGCGCTGAGCAGTTCTTC. Translated: CASSTKGTGGAEQFF.

The chain recombines TRBV9 with TRBJ2-1; 9 bases match TRBD1. The CDR3 is 16 residues long. V lost 4 bases and J lost 4; bases outside the gene matches: 9. Germline values: CDR1 SGDLS, CDR2 YYNGEE. The CDR3 spells CASSPSPGTGYNEQFF. CDR3 sequence (DNA): TGTGCCAGCAGCCCCAGCCCCGGGACAGGGTACAATGAGCAGTTCTTC. Complete variable domain (other parts from reference TRBV9 and TRBJ2-1): DSGVTQTPKHLITATGQRVTLRCSPRSGDLSVYWYQQSLDQGLQFLIQYYNGEERAKGNILERFSAQQFPDLHSELNLSSLELGDSALYFCASSPSPGTGYNEQFFGPGTRLTVL.

The CDR3 loop is CASSEEIRGDGTDTQYF. DNA for the CDR3: TGTGCCAGCAGTGAAGAAATACGGGGGGACGGCACAGATACGCAGTATTTT. V gene TRBV25-1 combines with J gene TRBJ2-3, with TRBD2 matching 7 bases. The CDR3 consists of 17 residues. J was trimmed by 1 base and V by 2 bases; bases with no gene match: 9. Germline V CDR1 and CDR2: MGHDK, SYGVNS.

The rearrangement joins TRBV5-4 to TRBJ1-1, with a tentative D call TRBD1 (5 bases). Trimming removed 2 bases at V and 5 bases at J, with 7 bases between. There are 12 residues in the CDR3. The germline V gene has CDR1 SGHNT and CDR2 YYREEE (reference sequence). DNA of the CDR3: TGTGCCAGCAGCTTTGGGGGGACTGAAGCTTTCTTT. This codes for CASSFGGTEAFF.

This clone was seen only once. The chain is built from TRBV24-1 and TRBJ2-2; tentatively, D is TRBD1 (6 bases). This CDR3 spans 16 amino acids. The germline CDR1 and CDR2 sequences are KGHDR and SFDVKD. Deletions cut 7 bases from V and 5 bases from J, with 19 bases between. The CDR3 DNA reads as TGTGCCACCAGCAATCTAGCAGGGGAACGAACCGGGGAGCTGTTTTTT. This sequence encodes CATSNLAGERTGELFF.

This clone was counted once. J is TRBJ2-3 and V is TRBV2, with TRBD2 as a possible D gene (5 bases). V gave up 1 base and J gave up 2 bases, with 16 bases separating them. CDR1 and CDR2 from the germline V gene are SNHLY and FYNNEI. The CDR3 spans 17 residues. The CDR3 loop reads CASSEDQAGTFTDTQYF. For the CDR3, the DNA is TGTGCCAGCAGTGAAGATCAGGCGGGCACCTTCACAGATACGCAGTATTTT.

CDR3 DNA sequence: TGTGCCAGCAGTGACTCGGGGGAGGCCGGAAGCTCCTATAATTCACCCCTCCACTTT. As protein: CASSDSGEAGSSYNSPLHF. The chain joins TRBV6-4 to TRBJ1-6; D might be TRBD1 (5 bases). CDR3 length: 19 residues. CDR1 MRHNA and CDR2 SNTAGT come from the germline V gene. V shed 0 bases and J shed 0 bases, with 15 bases lying between them.

This clone was seen just once. This sequence joins TRBV29-1 and TRBJ2-7; the D gene is possibly TRBD2 (6 bases). CDR3 length equals 12 residues. The germline CDR1 and CDR2 sequences are SQVTM and ANQGSEA. The V gene lost 7 bases and the J gene lost 2 bases, with 12 bases spanning the gap. Here the CDR3 DNA reads TGCAGCGCGAACTCGGGGGCCTACGAGCAGTACTTC. It translates to CSANSGAYEQYF.

V gene TRBV4-1 combines with J gene TRBJ1-1, with TRBD1 identical over 8 bases. The CDR3 spans 16 residues. Germline CDR1 and CDR2: MGHRA and YSYEKL. After removal of 4 bases from V and 3 bases from J, the junction contained 10 bases not matched to a gene. CDR3 sequence reads: CASSPGQVAAYTEAFF. As DNA, the CDR3 is TGCGCCAGCAGCCCGGGACAGGTCGCTGCGTACACTGAAGCTTTCTTT.

V is TRBV6-5 and J is TRBJ2-1; maybe TRBD2 (5 bases). CDR3 size: 12 residues. The germline V gene encodes CDR1 MNHEY and CDR2 SVGAGI. V gave up 6 bases and J gave up 14 bases, with 17 bases separating them. The CDR3 DNA sequence: TGTGCCAGCAGCCGACCGGGGAGTGCGGAGTTCTTC. As protein: CASSRPGSAEFF.

CDR3 sequence (DNA): TGTGCCAGCTCACCTAGGGGCCTTGATGGCTACACCTTC. This codes for CASSPRGLDGYTF. The chain couples TRBV18 to TRBJ1-2, with D tentatively TRBD1 (5 bases). The CDR3 extends over 13 amino acids. V lost 3 bases and J lost 6, with 11 bases in between. CDR1 is KGHSH, CDR2 LQKENI, per germline.

The chain uses TRBV5-6 and TRBJ2-7; 8 bases align to TRBD1. V trimming: 2 bases; J trimming: 6 bases; junction bases outside the gene matches: 4. The CDR3 runs to 13 residues. Germline V gene sequence: CDR1 SGHDT, CDR2 YYEEEE. CDR3 DNA: TGTGCCAGCAGCTTCGGACAGGGTCGCGAGCAGTACTTC. Protein product: CASSFGQGREQYF.

V usage is TRBV7-9 and J usage is TRBJ1-3; weak D call: TRBD1 (5 bases). V gave up 0 bases and J gave up 0 bases, with 12 bases separating them. The CDR3 runs to 17 residues. Germline V gives CDR1 SEHNR, CDR2 FQNEAQ (reference sequence). CDR3 amino acids: CASSLAGAGSSGNTIYF. The CDR3 nucleotides are TGTGCCAGCAGCTTAGCAGGGGCCGGGAGCTCTGGAAACACCATATATTTT.

The chain uses TRBV6-2 or TRBV6-3 and TRBJ2-1; D not certain. Trimming stripped 4 bases from V and 5 bases from J, with 6 bases between. The CDR3 covers 12 residues. CDR1 is MNHEY and CDR2 is SVGEGT in the germline V gene. The CDR3 protein is CASSFRDNEQFF. CDR3 DNA: TGTGCCAGCAGTTTCCGGGACAATGAGCAGTTCTTC.

The chain carries TRBV18 and TRBJ1-1; 9 bases fit TRBD1. The germline V gene has CDR1 KGHSH and CDR2 LQKENI. This CDR3 has 16 residues. The trim removed 3 bases at V and 4 bases at J, leaving 9 bases unmatched. CDR3 loop: CASSPQTGTGRTEAFF. For the CDR3, the DNA is TGTGCCAGCTCACCTCAAACCGGGACAGGGCGCACTGAAGCTTTCTTT.